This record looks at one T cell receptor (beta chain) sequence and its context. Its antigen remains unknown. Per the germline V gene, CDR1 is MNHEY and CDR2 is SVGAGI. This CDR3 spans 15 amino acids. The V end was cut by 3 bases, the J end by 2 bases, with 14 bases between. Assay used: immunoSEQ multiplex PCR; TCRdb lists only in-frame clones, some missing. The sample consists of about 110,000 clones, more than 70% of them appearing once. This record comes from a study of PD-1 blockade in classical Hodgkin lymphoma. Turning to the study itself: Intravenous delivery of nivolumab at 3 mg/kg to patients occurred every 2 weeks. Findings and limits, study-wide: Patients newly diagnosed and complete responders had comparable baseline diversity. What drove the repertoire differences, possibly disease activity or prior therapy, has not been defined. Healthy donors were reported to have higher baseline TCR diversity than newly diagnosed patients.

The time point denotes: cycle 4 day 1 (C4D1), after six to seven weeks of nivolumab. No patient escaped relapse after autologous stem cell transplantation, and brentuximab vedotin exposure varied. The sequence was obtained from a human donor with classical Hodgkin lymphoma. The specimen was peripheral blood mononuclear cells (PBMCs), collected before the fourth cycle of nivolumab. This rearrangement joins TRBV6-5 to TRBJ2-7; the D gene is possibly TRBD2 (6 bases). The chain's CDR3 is CASSYTVTGAYEQYF. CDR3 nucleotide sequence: TGTGCCAGCAGTTATACTGTTACGGGAGCCTACGAGCAGTACTTC.